These 19 T cell receptor beta chains originate from one sample sequenced in a study of beta chain features in type 1 diabetes (dated by TCRdb to 2016 to 2018). Library preparation employed the immunoSEQ multiplex PCR assay. The entire amount of isolated RNA was reverse transcribed using the High Capacity cDNA Reverse Transcription Kit, so the sequenced TCRB transcripts were expressed ones. TCRdb mirrors the immuneACCESS table, restricted to in-frame sequences. Some clones are absent from its copies; in checked studies, under half trace to an unresolved V gene, and the reason for the others is unknown. The sample table contains under 350,000 clones; only one count was recorded for approximately 8% of them. The ten largest make up under 1.3% of the sample. Material: central memory CD4+ T cells from blood. The source is a woman aged 18-35 years in good health.

This chain uses TRBV29-1 with TRBJ2-1; 9 bases are a match to TRBD2. The V gene end was trimmed by 7 bases and the J gene end by 4 bases; junction bases not matched to a gene: 8. Germline V gene sequence: CDR1 SQVTM, CDR2 ANQGSEA. CDR3 length: 14 residues. This CDR3 reads CSAKRGVGYNEQFF. CDR3 coding DNA: TGCAGCGCCAAGCGGGGGGTCGGGTACAATGAGCAGTTCTTC.

This clone was observed a few times. This chain joins TRBV6-6 and TRBJ2-2, with D hard to call. V lost 6 bases to trimming and J lost 4 bases, with 6 bases between them. The CDR3 runs 12 residues. Germline loops: CDR1 MNHNY, CDR2 SVGAGI (reference sequence). The DNA of the CDR3 is TGTGCCAGCAGGGACGGCACCGGGGAGCTGTTTTTT. Residues: CASRDGTGELFF.

This clone was observed at least ten times. The chain has TRBV2 and TRBJ2-1, with D possibly being TRBD2 (5 bases). The CDR3 consists of 12 residues. Germline CDR1 and CDR2: SNHLY and FYNNEI. The V and J ends lost 6 bases and 15 bases respectively, with 18 bases between them. The CDR3 DNA follows: TGTGCCAGCAGAAGCACGGGATTCTGGCCGTTCTTC. As protein: CASRSTGFWPFF.

The rearrangement joins TRBV7-9 to TRBJ1-1; D not certain. Per germline, CDR1 SEHNR and CDR2 FQNEAQ (reference sequence). The CDR3 spans 13 residues. Trimming stripped 3 bases from V and 4 bases from J, with 9 bases between. For the CDR3, the DNA is TGTGCCAGCAGCTTTGGTTCGAGCACTGAAGCTTTCTTT. As protein: CASSFGSSTEAFF. The full variable domain, in which reference TRBV7-9 and TRBJ1-1 provide the parts outside the CDR3, is DTGVSQNPRHKITKRGQNVTFRCDPISEHNRLYWYRQTLGQGPEFLTYFQNEAQLEKSRLLSDRFSAERPKGSFSTLEIQRTEQGDSAMYLCASSFGSSTEAFFGQGTRLTVV.

This chain links TRBV7-9 with TRBJ2-7; TRBD1 matches 7 bases. The CDR3 totals 15 residues. Germline V gene lookup returns CDR1 SEHNR and CDR2 FQNEAQ (reference sequence). J was trimmed by 3 bases and V by 2 bases; bases with no gene match: 7. The CDR3 bases are TGTGCCAGCAGCTTACGCCCGGGACAGAACTACGAGCAGTACTTC. It codes for CASSLRPGQNYEQYF.

V gene TRBV12-5 combines with J gene TRBJ1-1; D gene unclear. The V end lost 0 bases, the J end lost 3 bases, and 11 bases lay between the germline ends. The CDR3 is 15 amino acids. CDR1 is LGHNT, CDR2 FRNRAP, per germline. The CDR3 DNA follows: TGTGCTAGTGGTTTGGTCCTCAATCCGGACACTGAAGCTTTCTTT. This codes for CASGLVLNPDTEAFF.

This clone was seen more than once but under ten times. The V call is TRBV5-4, the J call TRBJ1-4, with TRBD1 matching over 9 bases. The CDR3 consists of 15 residues. Germline CDR1 reads SGHNT; CDR2 reads YYREEE (reference sequence). V was pared by 4 bases and J by 2 bases, with 3 bases of the junction left unmatched. The CDR3 region is CASSVQGATNEKLFF. CDR3 bases: TGTGCCAGCAGCGTACAGGGGGCGACTAATGAAAAACTGTTTTTT.

This chain connects TRBV11-3 to TRBJ2-7, with TRBD2 matching 7 bases. The junction had 7 bases not matched to a gene; V was cut back by 7 bases and J by 1 base. The germline V gene encodes CDR1 SGHNT and CDR2 YENEEA. This CDR3 spans 14 amino acids. The CDR3: CASTGGRDSYEQYF. In DNA, the CDR3 is TGTGCCAGCACGGGCGGGAGAGATTCCTACGAGCAGTACTTC.

V gene TRBV6-5 combines with J gene TRBJ1-1; D is unresolved. The germline V gene encodes CDR1 MNHEY and CDR2 SVGAGI. V shed 7 bases and J shed 2 bases, with 14 bases lying between them. This CDR3 contains 14 residues. The CDR3 region has the DNA TGTGCCAGCACGCGGCCATGGCCTAACACTGAAGCTTTCTTT. It specifies CASTRPWPNTEAFF.

This chain joins TRBV18 and TRBJ2-5; D is uncertain. V lost 5 bases, J lost 0 bases, and 13 bases lay in between. This CDR3 has 15 amino acids. In germline, CDR1 is KGHSH, CDR2 LQKENI. CDR3 in DNA: TGTGCCAGCTCATTTAGAGTGGGAAACCAAGAGACCCAGTACTTC. As protein: CASSFRVGNQETQYF.

This clone was observed at least ten times. The J gene is TRBJ2-1, the V gene TRBV7-8; D gene ambiguous. The CDR3 spans 14 residues. V was trimmed by 5 bases and J by 5 bases, leaving 13 bases between them. Germline V gene data show CDR1 as SGHVS and CDR2 as FQNEAQ. The CDR3 spells CASSPQTGNNEQFF. CDR3 DNA: TGTGCCAGCAGCCCACAGACTGGTAACAATGAGCAGTTCTTC.

This clone was recorded a few times. The chain has TRBV29-1 and TRBJ2-1; 7 bases match TRBD2. The CDR3 contains 18 residues. Losses at the gene ends were 4 bases for V and 0 bases for J; bases not matched to a gene: 15. The germline V gene encodes CDR1 SQVTM and CDR2 ANQGSEA. This chain's CDR3 is CSVVGGGRSGDSYNEQFF. In DNA, the CDR3 is TGCAGCGTTGTTGGGGGTGGCCGAAGCGGGGACTCCTACAATGAGCAGTTCTTC.

As concerns this clone: Its ends do not fully match the called genes, so a read error is possible. The chain links TRBV6-5 to TRBJ1-1; no reliable D call. The CDR3 extends over 13 amino acids. Germline assignment: CDR1 MNHEY and CDR2 SVGAGI. This CDR3 reads CTSRPPEDTEAFF. DNA for the CDR3: TGTACCAGCAGACCCCCCGAGGACACTGAAGCTTTCTTT.

The table lists this clone with a few counts. The chain couples TRBV5-5 to TRBJ2-1; 9 bases map to TRBD2. The CDR3 loop spans 15 amino acids. The V and J ends lost 0 bases and 4 bases, in that order; junction bases with no gene match: 2. Germline CDR1 reads SGHKS; CDR2 reads YYEKEE (reference sequence). DNA of the CDR3: TGTGCCAGCAGCTTGGGACTAGCGGTTTACAATGAGCAGTTCTTC. Translated, it gives CASSLGLAVYNEQFF.

This clone was counted many times. The gene calls are TRBV2 and TRBJ1-1; D ambiguous. The CDR3 is 13 amino acids. V lost 7 bases to trimming and J lost 0 bases, with 9 bases between them. Germline V CDR1 and CDR2: SNHLY, FYNNEI. The CDR3 DNA reads as TGTGCCAGCAAACAACGGATGAACACTGAAGCTTTCTTT. Translation gives CASKQRMNTEAFF.

This clone was observed at least ten times. The chain links TRBV18 to TRBJ2-5, with a tentative D call TRBD2 (5 bases). Germline loops: CDR1 KGHSH, CDR2 LQKENI. V gave up 2 bases and J gave up 3 bases, with 7 bases separating them. The CDR3 runs 13 residues. The DNA of the CDR3 is TGTGCCAGCTCACCAGCACTAGAAGAGACCCAGTACTTC. It codes for CASSPALEETQYF.

V gene TRBV29-1 combines with J gene TRBJ2-7; D might be TRBD2 (5 bases). The CDR3 has 14 amino acids. Trimming stripped 6 bases from V and 4 bases from J, with 19 bases between. Per germline, CDR1 SQVTM and CDR2 ANQGSEA. The CDR3 region has the DNA TGCAGCGTCAAGCTACAAGGCAGCGGTTACGAGCAGTACTTC. Translated: CSVKLQGSGYEQYF.

This clone was seen more than once but under ten times. The genes are TRBV2 and TRBJ2-3; D ambiguous. Germline V gene sequence: CDR1 SNHLY, CDR2 FYNNEI. The CDR3 consists of 11 residues. The V gene lost 3 bases and the J gene lost 6 bases, with 4 bases spanning the gap. CDR3 loop: CASSEADTQYF. The DNA of the CDR3 is TGTGCCAGCAGTGAGGCTGATACGCAGTATTTT.

This clone was picked up a small number of times. The chain combines TRBV6-1 with TRBJ1-2; D is undetermined. V lost 10 bases, J lost 4 bases, and 16 bases lay in between. Germline CDR1 and CDR2: MNHNS and SASEGT. CDR3 size: 13 residues. The CDR3 spells CAILLRTGYGYTF. As DNA, the CDR3 is TGTGCCATTTTGTTGAGGACGGGCTATGGCTACACCTTC.